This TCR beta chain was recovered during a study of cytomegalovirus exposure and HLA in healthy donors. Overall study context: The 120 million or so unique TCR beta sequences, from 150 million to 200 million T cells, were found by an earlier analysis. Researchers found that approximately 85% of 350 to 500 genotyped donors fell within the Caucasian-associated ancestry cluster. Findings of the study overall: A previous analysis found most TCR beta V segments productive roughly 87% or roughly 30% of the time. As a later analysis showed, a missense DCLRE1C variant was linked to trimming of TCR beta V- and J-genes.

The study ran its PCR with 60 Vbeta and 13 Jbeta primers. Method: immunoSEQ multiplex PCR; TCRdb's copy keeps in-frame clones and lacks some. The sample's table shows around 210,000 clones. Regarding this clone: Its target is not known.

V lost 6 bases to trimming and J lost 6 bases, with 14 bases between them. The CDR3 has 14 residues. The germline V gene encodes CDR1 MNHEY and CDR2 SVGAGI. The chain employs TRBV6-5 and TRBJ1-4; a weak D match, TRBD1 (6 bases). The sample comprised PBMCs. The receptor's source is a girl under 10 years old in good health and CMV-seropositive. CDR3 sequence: CASRGDRRDEKLFF. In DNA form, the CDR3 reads TGTGCCAGCAGGGGAGACAGGCGGGATGAAAAACTGTTTTTT.